The 5 T cell receptor beta chains below were found in one sample sequenced in a study of blood T cell repertoires in COVID-19. Assay used: immunoSEQ multiplex PCR; TCRdb lists only in-frame clones, some missing. The repertoire holds 300,000 to 350,000 clones, with 89% as singletons. The sample was peripheral blood. These receptors came from a woman aged 60 to 75 with COVID-19, enrolled during active disease.

The chain is built from TRBV6-5 and TRBJ1-1, with D unresolved. Deletions cut 6 bases from V and 5 bases from J, with 13 bases between. CDR1 and CDR2 from the germline V gene are MNHEY and SVGAGI. The length of the CDR3 is 13 residues. CDR3 sequence reads: CASSLGRATEAFF. CDR3 coding DNA: TGTGCCAGCAGCCTGGGGAGGGCGACTGAAGCTTTCTTT.

V is TRBV10-3 and J is TRBJ1-5, with 8 nucleotides matching TRBD1. V shed 6 bases and J 2 bases; nucleotides not matched to a gene: 3. This CDR3 has 14 residues. Germline CDR1 ENHRY, CDR2 SYGVKD. CDR3 nucleotide sequence: TGTGCCATCAGGGCAGGGGGCGGCAATCAGCCCCAGCATTTT. It encodes CAIRAGGGNQPQHF.

The chain has TRBV28 and TRBJ1-4, with D hard to call. CDR3 length: 15 residues. Germline-derived CDR1 and CDR2 are MDHEN and SYDVKM. Trimming left V 3 bases short and J 0 bases short, with 8 bases between. The CDR3: CASSLGGPTNEKLFF. CDR3 sequence (DNA): TGTGCCAGCAGTTTGGGCGGGCCAACTAATGAAAAACTGTTTTTT.

The V gene is TRBV5-1, the J gene TRBJ1-3; 7 bases are shared with TRBD1. This CDR3 is built from 20 residues. V trimming: 0 bases; J trimming: 0 bases; junction bases outside the gene matches: 15. The germline V gene has CDR1 SGHRS and CDR2 YFSETQ. CDR3 amino acids: CASSLAPQFRGASSGNTIYF. Here the CDR3 DNA reads TGCGCCAGCAGCTTGGCACCCCAGTTCAGGGGGGCATCCTCTGGAAACACCATATATTTT.

This clone was seen once. The rearrangement links TRBV7-3 to TRBJ2-2; TRBD2 aligns across 8 bases. There are 17 residues in the CDR3. V lost 5 bases and J lost 3; bases outside the gene matches: 11. Germline CDR1 is SGHTA and CDR2 is FQGTGA. The CDR3 bases are TGTGCCAGCAGCCCCGGGGGGGGTGTCATGGACACCGGGGAGCTGTTTTTT. This sequence encodes CASSPGGGVMDTGELFF.